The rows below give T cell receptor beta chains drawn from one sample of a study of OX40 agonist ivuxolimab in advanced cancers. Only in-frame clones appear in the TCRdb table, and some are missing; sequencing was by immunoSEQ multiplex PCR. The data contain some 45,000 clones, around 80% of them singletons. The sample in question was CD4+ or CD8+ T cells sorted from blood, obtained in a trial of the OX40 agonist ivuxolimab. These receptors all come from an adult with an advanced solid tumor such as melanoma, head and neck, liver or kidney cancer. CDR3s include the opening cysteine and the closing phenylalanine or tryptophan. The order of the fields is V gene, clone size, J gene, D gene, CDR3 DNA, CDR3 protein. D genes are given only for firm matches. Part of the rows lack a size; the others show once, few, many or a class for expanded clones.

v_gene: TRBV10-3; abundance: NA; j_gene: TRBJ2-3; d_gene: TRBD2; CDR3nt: TGTGCCATCAGTGGACTAGCGGGAGGGAGCACAGATACGCAGTATTTT; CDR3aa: CAISGLAGGSTDTQYF
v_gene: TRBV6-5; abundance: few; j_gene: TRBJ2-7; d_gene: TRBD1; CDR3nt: TGTGCCAGCAGTTACTGGACAGGCTCGGACGTTTGGTACTTC; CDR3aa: CASSYWTGSDVWYF
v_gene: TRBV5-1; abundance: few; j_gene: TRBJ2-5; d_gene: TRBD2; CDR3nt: TGCGCCAGCAGCTTAACTAGCGGGAGTACGCAGACCCAGTACTTC; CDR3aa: CASSLTSGSTQTQYF
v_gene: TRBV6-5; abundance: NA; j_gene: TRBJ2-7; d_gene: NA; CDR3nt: TGTGCCAGCAGTACCCGACGGGATGGCTACGAGCAGTACTTC; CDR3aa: CASSTRRDGYEQYF
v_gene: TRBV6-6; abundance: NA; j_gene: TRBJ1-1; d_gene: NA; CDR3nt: TGTGCCAGCAGTTACGGTCAGAACACTGAAGCTTTCTTT; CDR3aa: CASSYGQNTEAFF
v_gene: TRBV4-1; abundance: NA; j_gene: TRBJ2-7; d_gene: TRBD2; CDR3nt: TGCGCCAGCAGCCAAGGGACTAGCGGGAGGTTCTACGAGCAGTACTTC; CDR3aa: CASSQGTSGRFYEQYF
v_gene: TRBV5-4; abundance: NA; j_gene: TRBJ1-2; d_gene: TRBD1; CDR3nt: TGTGCCAGCAGCTTTGGGACAGGGGATTATGGCTACACCTTC; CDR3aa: CASSFGTGDYGYTF
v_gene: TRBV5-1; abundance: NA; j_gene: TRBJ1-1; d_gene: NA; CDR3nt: TGCGCCAGCGGCGAGAACACTGAAGCTTTCTTT; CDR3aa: CASGENTEAFF
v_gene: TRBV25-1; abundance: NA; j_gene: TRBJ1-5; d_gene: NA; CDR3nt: TGTGCCAGCAGCAAGGGGTCAGGAAGCCAGCCCCAGCATTTT; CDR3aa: CASSKGSGSQPQHF
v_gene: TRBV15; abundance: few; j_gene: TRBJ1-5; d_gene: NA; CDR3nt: TGTGCCACCTCAAAAGGGAGGGATAGCAATCAGCCCCAGCATTTT; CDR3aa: CATSKGRDSNQPQHF
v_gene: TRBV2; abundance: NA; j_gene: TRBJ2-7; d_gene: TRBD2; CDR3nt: TGTGCCAGCAGTAGCTTAGCGGGAGGTCTCGAGCAGTACTTC; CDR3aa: CASSSLAGGLEQYF
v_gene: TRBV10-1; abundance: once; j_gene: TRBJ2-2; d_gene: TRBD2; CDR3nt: TGCGCCAGCAGTGGGAAGCGGGAGCTGATCACCGGGGAGCTGTTTTTT; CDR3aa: CASSGKRELITGELFF
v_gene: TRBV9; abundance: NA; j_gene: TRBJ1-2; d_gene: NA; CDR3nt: TGTGCCAGCAGCGTGGACAGCCAGTCTAACTATGGCTACACCTTC; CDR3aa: CASSVDSQSNYGYTF
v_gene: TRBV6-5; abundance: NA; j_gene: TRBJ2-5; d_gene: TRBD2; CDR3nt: TGTGCCAGCACCTCTCCGGGAGGAGAGACCCAGTACTTC; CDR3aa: CASTSPGGETQYF
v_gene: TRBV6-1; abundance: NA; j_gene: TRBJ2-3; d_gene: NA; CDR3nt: TGTGCCAGCAGTTACAGTGATACGCAGTATTTT; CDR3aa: CASSYSDTQYF
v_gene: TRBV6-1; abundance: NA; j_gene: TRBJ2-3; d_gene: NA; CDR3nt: TGTGCCAGCACCCCGACCTGGACCCAAGGTACGCAGTATTTT; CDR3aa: CASTPTWTQGTQYF
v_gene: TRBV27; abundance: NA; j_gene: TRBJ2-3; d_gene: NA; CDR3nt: TGTGCCAGCAGCCCAAGACTAGTAGGGACAGATACGCAGTATTTT; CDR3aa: CASSPRLVGTDTQYF
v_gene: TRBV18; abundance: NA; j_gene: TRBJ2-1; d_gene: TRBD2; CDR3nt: TGTGCCAGCTCACTAACTAGCGTCAATGAGCAGTTCTTC; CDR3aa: CASSLTSVNEQFF
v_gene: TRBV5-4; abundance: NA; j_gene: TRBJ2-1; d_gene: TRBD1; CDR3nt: TGTGCCAGCAGCCAGGACAGGGGAACCTACAATGAGCAGTTCTTC; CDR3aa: CASSQDRGTYNEQFF
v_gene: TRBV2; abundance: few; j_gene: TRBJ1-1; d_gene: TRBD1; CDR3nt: TGTGCCAGCAGCTCCCCCTTACAGGGGGAAGCTTTCTTT; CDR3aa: CASSSPLQGEAFF
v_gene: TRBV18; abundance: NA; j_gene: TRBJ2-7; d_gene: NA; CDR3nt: TGTGCCAGCTCACCAGGCGGTAACACGGAAAGCGAGCAGTACTTC; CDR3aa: CASSPGGNTESEQYF
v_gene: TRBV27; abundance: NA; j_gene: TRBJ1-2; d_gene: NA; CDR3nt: TGTGCCAGCAGCCCGCAGGGGACGGTGTTAGCCTATGGCTACACCTTC; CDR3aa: CASSPQGTVLAYGYTF
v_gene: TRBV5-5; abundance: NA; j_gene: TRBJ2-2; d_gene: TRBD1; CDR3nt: TGTGCCAGCAGCTTGGGGACAGGGACCGGGGAGCTGTTTTTT; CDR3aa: CASSLGTGTGELFF
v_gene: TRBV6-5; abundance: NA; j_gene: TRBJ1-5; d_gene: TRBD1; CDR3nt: TGTGCCAGCAGTCGGAGGACAGGTACAGGGCAGCCCCAGCATTTT; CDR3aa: CASSRRTGTGQPQHF
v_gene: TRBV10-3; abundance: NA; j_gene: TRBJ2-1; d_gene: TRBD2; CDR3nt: TGTGCCATCAGCTCCGGGACTAGCAATGAGCAGTTCTTC; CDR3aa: CAISSGTSNEQFF
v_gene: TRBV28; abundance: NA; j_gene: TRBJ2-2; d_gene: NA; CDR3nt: TGTGCCAGCATCACCCGGGGGCAGAACACCGGGGAGCTGTTTTTT; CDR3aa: CASITRGQNTGELFF
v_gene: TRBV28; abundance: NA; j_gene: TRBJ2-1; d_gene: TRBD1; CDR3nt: TGTGCCAGCAGGCCCCCGGGACAGGGGATAGGCAATGAGCAGCTCTTC; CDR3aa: CASRPPGQGIGNEQLF
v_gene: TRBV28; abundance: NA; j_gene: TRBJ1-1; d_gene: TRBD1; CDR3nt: TGTGCCAGCAGTTTACCTCAAGGACAGGGTGAAGCTTTCTTT; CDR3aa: CASSLPQGQGEAFF
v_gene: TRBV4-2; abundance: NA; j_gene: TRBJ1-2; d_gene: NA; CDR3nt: TGTGCCAGCAGCCAAGACCAGGACACCCTAGGTGGCTACACCTTC; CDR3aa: CASSQDQDTLGGYTF
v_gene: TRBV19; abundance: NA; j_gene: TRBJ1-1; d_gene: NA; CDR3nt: TGTGCCAGTAAGGTACAGAGGAACACTGAAGCTTTCTTT; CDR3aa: CASKVQRNTEAFF
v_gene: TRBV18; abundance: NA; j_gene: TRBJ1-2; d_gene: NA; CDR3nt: TGTGCCAGCTCAACAGGGATCATTTATGGCTACACCTTC; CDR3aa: CASSTGIIYGYTF
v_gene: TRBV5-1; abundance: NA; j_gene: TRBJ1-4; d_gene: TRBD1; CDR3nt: TGCGCCAGCAGCCTTGAGAGGGGGCAAATTAATGAAAAACTGTTTTTT; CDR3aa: CASSLERGQINEKLFF
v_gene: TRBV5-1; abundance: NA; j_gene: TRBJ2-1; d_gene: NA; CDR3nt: TGCGCCAGCAGCTCGGACATGTACTCTTTAGGGCAGTTCTTC; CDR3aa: CASSSDMYSLGQFF
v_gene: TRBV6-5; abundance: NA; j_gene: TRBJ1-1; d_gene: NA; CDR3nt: TGTGCCAGCAGTTACGGCAGATCTGGGGGGAACACTGAAGCTTTCTTT; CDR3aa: CASSYGRSGGNTEAFF
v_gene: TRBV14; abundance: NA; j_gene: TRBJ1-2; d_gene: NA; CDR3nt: TGTGCCAGCAGCCGACTAGGGACGGCGGAAACCTACACCTTC; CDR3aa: CASSRLGTAETYTF
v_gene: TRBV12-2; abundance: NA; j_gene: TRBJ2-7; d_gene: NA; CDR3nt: TGTGCAAGTCGCTTACTGGTACCGCCTCCCCGGGAGCAGTACTTC; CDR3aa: CASRLLVPPPREQYF
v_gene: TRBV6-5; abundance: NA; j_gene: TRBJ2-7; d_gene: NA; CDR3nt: TGTGCCAGCAGGACAGGTACCTACGAGCAGTACTTC; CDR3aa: CASRTGTYEQYF
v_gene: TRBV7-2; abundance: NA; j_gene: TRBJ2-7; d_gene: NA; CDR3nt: TGTGCCAGCAGCTTAGGGCCGGGTACGCCCTACGAGCAGTACTTC; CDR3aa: CASSLGPGTPYEQYF
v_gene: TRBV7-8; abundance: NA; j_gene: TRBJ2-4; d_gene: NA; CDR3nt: TGTGCCAGCAGCAGCGTCCGGGACACGAAAAACATTCAGTACTTC; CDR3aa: CASSSVRDTKNIQYF
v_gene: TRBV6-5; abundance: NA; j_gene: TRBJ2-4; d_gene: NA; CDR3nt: TGTGCCAGCAGTTACTCGAATAGACTAGGAGGGTCGGTTCAGTACTTC; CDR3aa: CASSYSNRLGGSVQYF
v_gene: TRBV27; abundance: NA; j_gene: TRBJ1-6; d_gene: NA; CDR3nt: TGTGCCAGCAGTTGGGGGCTTGATTCACCCCTCCACTTT; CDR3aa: CASSWGLDSPLHF
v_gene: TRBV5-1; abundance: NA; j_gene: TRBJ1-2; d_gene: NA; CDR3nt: TGCGCCAGCAGCTTGGCTCCGGGGACATCCTCTAACTATGGCTACACCTTC; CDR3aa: CASSLAPGTSSNYGYTF
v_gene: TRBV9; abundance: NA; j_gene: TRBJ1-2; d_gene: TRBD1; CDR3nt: TGTGCCAGCAGCCCCACAGGGGGAAAGGACTATGGCTACACCTTC; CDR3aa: CASSPTGGKDYGYTF
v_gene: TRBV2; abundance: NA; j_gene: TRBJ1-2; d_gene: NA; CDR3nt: TGTGCCAGCAGTACGACTCGTAGTTTAGACACCTTC; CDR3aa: CASSTTRSLDTF
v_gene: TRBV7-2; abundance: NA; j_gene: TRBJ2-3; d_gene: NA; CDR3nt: TGTGCCAGCAGCTCCAACCCTCGGGACTGGGGTGGGCAGTATTTT; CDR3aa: CASSSNPRDWGGQYF
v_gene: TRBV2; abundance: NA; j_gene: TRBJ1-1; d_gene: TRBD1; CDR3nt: TGTGCCAGTCTCCTCAGGGGGGCGACGAACACTGAAGCTTTCTTT; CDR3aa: CASLLRGATNTEAFF
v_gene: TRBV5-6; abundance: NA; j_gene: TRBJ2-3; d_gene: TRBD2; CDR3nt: TGTGCCAGCAGCTTTTGGGGCGGGAGGTACACAGATACGCAGTATTTT; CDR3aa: CASSFWGGRYTDTQYF
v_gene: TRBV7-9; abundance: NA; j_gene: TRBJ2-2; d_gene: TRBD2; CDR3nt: TGTGCCAGCAGGTCCAGCGGGAGTTTGACCGGGGAGCTGTTTTTT; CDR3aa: CASRSSGSLTGELFF
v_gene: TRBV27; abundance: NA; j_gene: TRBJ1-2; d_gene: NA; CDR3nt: TGTGCCAGCGGACGTCAGGGGAGAAGGGCGTATGGCTACACCTTC; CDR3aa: CASGRQGRRAYGYTF
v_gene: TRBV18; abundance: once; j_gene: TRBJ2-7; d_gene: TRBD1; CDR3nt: TGTGCCAGCTCACCTCGACAGGGAGAAGAGCAGTACTTC; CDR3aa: CASSPRQGEEQYF
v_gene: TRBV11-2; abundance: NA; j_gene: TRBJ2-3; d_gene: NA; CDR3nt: TGTGCCAGCAGCTCTTATACCAAAGGCTTAGCGCAGTATTTT; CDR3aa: CASSSYTKGLAQYF
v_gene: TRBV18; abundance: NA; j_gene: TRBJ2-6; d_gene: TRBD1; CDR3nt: TGTGCCAGCTCACCAAAGCAGGGGGCAACCTCTGGGGCCAACGTCCTGACTTTC; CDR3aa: CASSPKQGATSGANVLTF
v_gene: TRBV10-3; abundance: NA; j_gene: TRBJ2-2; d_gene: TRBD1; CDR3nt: TGTGCCATCAGTGAGTCAACAGGGGGTAGCGGGGAGCTGTTTTTT; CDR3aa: CAISESTGGSGELFF
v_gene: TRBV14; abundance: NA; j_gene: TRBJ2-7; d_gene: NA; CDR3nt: TGTGCCAGCAGCCCGAAGTCCTTTATACAGGTCTACGAGCAGTACTTC; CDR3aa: CASSPKSFIQVYEQYF
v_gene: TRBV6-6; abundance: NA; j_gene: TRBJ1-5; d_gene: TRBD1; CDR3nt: TGTGCCATAACGAGGGCAGGGGGAAATCAGCCCCAGCATTTT; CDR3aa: CAITRAGGNQPQHF
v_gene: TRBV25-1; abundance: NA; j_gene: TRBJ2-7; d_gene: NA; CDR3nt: TGTGCCAGCAGGATAAATTACGAGCAGTACTTC; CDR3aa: CASRINYEQYF
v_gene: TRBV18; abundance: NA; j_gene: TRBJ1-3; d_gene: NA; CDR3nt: TGTGCCAGCTCACAACGGGGGGGTTCGCCTGGAAACACCATATATTTT; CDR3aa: CASSQRGGSPGNTIYF
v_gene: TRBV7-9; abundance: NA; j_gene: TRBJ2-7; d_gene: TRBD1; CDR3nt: TGTGCCAGCAGCTTATTTGAGGGGGCCTCCAGCTCCTACGAGCAGTACTTC; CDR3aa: CASSLFEGASSSYEQYF